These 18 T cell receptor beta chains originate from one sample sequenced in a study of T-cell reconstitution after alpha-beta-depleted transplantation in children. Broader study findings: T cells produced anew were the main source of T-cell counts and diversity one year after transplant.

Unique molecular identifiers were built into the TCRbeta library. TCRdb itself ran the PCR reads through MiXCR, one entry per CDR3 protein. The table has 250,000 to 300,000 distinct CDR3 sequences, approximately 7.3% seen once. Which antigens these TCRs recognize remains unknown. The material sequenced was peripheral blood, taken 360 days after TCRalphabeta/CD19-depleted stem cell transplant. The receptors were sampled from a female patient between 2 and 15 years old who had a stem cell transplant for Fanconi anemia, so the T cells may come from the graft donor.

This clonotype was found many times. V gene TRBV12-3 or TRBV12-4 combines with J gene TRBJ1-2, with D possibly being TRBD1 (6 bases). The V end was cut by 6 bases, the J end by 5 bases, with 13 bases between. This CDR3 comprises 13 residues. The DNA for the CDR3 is TGTGCCAGCAGCGAGCCGGGGGCATATGGCTACACCTTC. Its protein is CASSEPGAYGYTF.

The DNA for the CDR3 is TGCGCCAGCAGCCGACTAGCGGGGGGTCCCCCTTCATTCATTCAGTACTTC. Translated, it gives CASSRLAGGPPSFIQYF. This sequence joins TRBV4-1 and TRBJ2-4, with 13 bases identical to TRBD2. CDR1 and CDR2 from the germline V gene are MGHRA and YSYEKL. V trimming: 4 bases; J trimming: 9 bases; junction bases outside the gene matches: 12. This CDR3 region has 17 residues.

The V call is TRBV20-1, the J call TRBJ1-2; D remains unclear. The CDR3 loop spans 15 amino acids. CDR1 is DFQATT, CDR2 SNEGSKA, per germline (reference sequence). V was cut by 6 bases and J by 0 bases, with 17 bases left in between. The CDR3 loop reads CSASMAPTPNYGYTF. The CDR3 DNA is TGCAGTGCCAGCATGGCCCCGACACCTAACTATGGCTACACCTTC.

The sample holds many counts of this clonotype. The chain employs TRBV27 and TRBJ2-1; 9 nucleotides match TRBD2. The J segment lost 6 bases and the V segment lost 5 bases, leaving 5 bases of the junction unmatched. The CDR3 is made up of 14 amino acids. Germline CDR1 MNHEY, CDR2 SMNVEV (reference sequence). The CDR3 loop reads CASSLSGSRNEQFF. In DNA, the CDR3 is TGTGCCAGCAGTCTTAGCGGGAGTCGCAATGAGCAGTTCTTC.

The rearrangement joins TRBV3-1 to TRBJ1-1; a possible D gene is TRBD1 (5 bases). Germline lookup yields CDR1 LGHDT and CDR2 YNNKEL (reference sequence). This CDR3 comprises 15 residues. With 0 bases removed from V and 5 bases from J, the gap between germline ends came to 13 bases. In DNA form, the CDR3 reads TGTGCCAGCAGCCAAGATGTCTCAGGGTGGACTGAAGCTTTCTTT. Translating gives CASSQDVSGWTEAFF. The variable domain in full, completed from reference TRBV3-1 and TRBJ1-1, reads DTAVSQTPKYLVTQMGNDKSIKCEQNLGHDTMYWYKQDSKKFLKIMFSYNNKELIINETVPNRFSPKSPDKAHLNLHINSLELGDSAVYFCASSQDVSGWTEAFFGQGTRLTVV.

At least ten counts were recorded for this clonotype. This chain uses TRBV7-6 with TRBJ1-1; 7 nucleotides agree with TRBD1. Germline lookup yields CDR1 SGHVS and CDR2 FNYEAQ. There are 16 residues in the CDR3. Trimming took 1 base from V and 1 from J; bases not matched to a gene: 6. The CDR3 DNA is TGTGCCAGCAGCTTAGGGGAGACAGGGAGGAACACTGAAGCTTTCTTT. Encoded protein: CASSLGETGRNTEAFF.

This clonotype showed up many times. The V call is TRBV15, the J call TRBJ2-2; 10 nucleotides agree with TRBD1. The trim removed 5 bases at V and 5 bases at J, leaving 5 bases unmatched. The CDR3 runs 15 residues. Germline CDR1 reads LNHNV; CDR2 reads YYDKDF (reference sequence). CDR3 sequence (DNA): TGTGCCACCAGCGAAGACAGGGGGCATACCGGGGAGCTGTTTTTT. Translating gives CATSEDRGHTGELFF. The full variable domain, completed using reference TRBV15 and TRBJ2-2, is DAMVIQNPRYQVTQFGKPVTLSCSQTLNHNVMYWYQQKSSQAPKLLFHYYDKDFNNEADTPDNFQSRRPNTSFCFLDIRSPGLGDTAMYLCATSEDRGHTGELFFGEGSRLTVL.

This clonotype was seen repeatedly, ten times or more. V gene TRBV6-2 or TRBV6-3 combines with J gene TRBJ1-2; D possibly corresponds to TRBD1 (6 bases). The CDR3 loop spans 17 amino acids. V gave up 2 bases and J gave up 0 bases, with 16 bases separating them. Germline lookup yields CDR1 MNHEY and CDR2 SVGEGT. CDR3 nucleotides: TGTGCCAGCAGTTACCCGGTGACAGGATATACTAACTATGGCTACACCTTC. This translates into CASSYPVTGYTNYGYTF.

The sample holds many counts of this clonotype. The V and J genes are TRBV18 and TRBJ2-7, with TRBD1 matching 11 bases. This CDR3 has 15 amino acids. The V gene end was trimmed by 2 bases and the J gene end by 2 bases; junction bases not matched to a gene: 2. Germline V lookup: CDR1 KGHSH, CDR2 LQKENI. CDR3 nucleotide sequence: TGTGCCAGCTCACCAGGGACAGGGGGGGCCTACGAGCAGTACTTC. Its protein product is CASSPGTGGAYEQYF. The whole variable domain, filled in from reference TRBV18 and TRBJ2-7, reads NAGVMQNPRHLVRRRGQEARLRCSPMKGHSHVYWYRQLPEEGLKFMVYLQKENIIDESGMPKERFSAEFPKEGPSILRIQQVVRGDSAAYFCASSPGTGGAYEQYFGPGTRLTVT.

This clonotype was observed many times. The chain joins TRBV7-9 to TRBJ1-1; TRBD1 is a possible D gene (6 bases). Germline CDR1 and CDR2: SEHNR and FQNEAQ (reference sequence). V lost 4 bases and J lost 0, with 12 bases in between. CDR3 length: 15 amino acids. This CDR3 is CASSSPAGVNTEAFF. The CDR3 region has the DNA TGTGCCAGCAGCTCGCCGGCAGGGGTGAACACTGAAGCTTTCTTT.

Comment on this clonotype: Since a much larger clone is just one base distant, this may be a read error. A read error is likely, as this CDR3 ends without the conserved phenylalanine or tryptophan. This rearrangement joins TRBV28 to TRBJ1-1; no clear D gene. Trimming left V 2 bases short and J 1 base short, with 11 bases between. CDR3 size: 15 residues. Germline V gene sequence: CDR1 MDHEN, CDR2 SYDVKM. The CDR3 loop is CASSLRGYANTEAFC. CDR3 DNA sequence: TGTGCCAGCAGTTTACGTGGGTACGCGAACACTGAAGCTTTCTGT.

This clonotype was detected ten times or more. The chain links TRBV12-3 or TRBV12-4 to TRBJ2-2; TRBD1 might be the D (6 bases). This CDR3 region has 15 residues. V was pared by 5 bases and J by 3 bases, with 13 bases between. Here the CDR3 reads CASSRQAGHTGELFF. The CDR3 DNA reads TGTGCCAGCAGTAGACAGGCGGGTCACACCGGGGAGCTGTTTTTT.

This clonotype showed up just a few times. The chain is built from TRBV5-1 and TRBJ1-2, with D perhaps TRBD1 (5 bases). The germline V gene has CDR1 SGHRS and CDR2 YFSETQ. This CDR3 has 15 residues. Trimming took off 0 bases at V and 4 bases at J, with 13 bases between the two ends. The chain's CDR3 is CASSLESGDLYGYTF. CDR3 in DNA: TGCGCCAGCAGCTTGGAGTCTGGGGACCTCTATGGCTACACCTTC.

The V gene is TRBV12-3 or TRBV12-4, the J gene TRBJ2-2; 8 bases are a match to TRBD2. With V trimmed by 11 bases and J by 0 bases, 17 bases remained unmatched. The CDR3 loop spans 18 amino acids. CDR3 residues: CALSLVVLAVANTGELFF. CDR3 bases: TGTGCCCTCAGTTTAGTGGTACTAGCGGTGGCGAACACCGGGGAGCTGTTTTTT.

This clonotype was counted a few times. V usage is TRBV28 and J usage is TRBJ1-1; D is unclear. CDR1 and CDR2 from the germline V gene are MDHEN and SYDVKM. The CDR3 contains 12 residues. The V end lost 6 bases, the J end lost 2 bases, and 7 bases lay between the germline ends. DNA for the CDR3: TGTGCCAGCAGCGCGGGAAACACTGAAGCTTTCTTT. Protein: CASSAGNTEAFF.

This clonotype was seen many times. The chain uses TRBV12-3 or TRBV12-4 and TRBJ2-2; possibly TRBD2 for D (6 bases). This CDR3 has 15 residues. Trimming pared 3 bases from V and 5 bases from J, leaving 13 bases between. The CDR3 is CASSFLGGSTGELFF. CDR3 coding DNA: TGTGCCAGCAGTTTCCTCGGGGGATCGACCGGGGAGCTGTTTTTT.

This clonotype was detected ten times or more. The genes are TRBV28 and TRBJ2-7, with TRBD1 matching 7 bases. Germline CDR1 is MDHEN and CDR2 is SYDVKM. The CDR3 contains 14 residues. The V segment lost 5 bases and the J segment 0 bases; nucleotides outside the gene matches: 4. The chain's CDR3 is CASSSWTGSYEQYF. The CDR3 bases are TGTGCCAGCAGTAGCTGGACAGGCTCCTACGAGCAGTACTTC.

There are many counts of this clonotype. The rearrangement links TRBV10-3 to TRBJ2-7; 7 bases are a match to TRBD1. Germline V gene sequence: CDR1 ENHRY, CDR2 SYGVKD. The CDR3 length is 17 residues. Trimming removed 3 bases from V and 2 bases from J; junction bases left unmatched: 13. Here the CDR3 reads CAISDPGQPLTTYEQYF. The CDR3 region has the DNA TGTGCCATCAGTGACCCGGGACAGCCTTTGACGACCTACGAGCAGTACTTC.